This TCR beta chain was obtained from a study of T cells in Graves' hyperthyroidism and ophthalmopathy. Study at large: Peripheral blood was acquired at first diagnosis, ahead of any therapy whatsoever.

This clonotype was detected only a few times. What it binds is not known. Researchers took RNA transcripts and amplified the TCR beta CDR3 regions from them. An initial round of RT-PCR targeting the TCR CDR3 relied on the HTBI primer set. TCRdb recomputed calls from the multiplex PCR reads with MiXCR, one row per CDR3 protein. This sample carries hundreds of thousands of distinct CDR3 sequences, just under 20% of them seen once, and the ten largest clones take over 45%. Study conclusions and caveats: Blood shared most expanded thyroid clonotypes above 0.001.

Ophthalmopathy patients all had a Clinical Activity Score of at least 3, a NOSPECS grade of at least 4 and disease under 3 months old. The authors took PBMCs from roughly 9.7 ml fresh peripheral blood. V was clipped by 0 bases and J by 0 bases; unmatched bases: 6. Germline CDR1 and CDR2: SGHRS and YFSETQ. The CDR3 consists of 16 residues. The TCR comes from a middle-aged man with Graves' ophthalmopathy. The sequencing sample was made of blood. The gene calls are TRBV5-1 and TRBJ2-7; TRBD2 matches 7 bases. The CDR3 DNA sequence: TGCGCCAGCAGCTTGGCTAGACTAGCCGCCTCCTACGAGCAGTACTTC. Its protein is CASSLARLAASYEQYF.